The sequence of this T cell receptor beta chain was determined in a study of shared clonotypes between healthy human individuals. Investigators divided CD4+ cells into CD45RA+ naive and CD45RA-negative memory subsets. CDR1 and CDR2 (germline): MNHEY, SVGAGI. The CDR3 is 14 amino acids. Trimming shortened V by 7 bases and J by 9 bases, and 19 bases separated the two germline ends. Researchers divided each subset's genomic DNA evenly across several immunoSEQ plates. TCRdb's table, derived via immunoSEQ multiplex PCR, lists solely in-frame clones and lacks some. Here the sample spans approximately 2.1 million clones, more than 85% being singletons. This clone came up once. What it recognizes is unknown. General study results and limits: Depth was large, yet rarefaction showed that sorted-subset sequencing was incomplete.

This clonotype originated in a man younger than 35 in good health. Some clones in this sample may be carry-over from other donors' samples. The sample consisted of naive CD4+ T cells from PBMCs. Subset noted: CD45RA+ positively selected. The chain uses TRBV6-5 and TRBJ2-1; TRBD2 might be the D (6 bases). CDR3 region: CASTLPGESGEQFF. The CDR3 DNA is TGTGCCAGCACTCTTCCGGGGGAGTCGGGTGAGCAGTTCTTC.